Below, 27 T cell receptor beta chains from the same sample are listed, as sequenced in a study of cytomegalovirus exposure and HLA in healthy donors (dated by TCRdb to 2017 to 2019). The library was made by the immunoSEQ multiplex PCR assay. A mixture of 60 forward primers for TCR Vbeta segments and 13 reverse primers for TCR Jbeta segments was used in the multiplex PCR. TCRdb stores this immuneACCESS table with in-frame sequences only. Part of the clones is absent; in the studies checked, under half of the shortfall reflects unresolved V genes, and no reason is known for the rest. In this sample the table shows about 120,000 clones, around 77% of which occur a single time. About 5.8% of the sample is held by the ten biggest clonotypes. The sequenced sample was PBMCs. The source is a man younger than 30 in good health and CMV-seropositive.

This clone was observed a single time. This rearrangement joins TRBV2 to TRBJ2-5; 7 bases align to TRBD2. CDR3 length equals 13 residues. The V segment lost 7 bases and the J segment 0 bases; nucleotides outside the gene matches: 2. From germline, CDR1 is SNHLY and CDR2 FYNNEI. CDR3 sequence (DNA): TGTGCCAGCATGGGAGGGTACCAAGAGACCCAGTACTTC. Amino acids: CASMGGYQETQYF.

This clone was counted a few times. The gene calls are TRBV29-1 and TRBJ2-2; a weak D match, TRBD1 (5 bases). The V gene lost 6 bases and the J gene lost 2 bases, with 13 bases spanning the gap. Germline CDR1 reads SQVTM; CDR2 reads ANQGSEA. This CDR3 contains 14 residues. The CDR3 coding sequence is TGCAGCGTCGCGCGGCAGGGAAACACCGGGGAGCTGTTTTTT. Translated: CSVARQGNTGELFF.

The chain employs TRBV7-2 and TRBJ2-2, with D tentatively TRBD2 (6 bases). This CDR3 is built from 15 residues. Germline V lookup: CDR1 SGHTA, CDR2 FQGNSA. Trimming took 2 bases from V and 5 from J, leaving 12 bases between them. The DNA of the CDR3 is TGTGCCAGCAGCTTATCGGGGAGGAGAACCGGGGAGCTGTTTTTT. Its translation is CASSLSGRRTGELFF. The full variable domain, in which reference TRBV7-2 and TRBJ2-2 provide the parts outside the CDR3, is GAGVSQSPSNKVTEKGKDVELRCDPISGHTALYWYRQSLGQGLEFLIYFQGNSAPDKSGLPSDRFSAERTGGSVSTLTIQRTQQEDSAVYLCASSLSGRRTGELFFGEGSRLTVL.

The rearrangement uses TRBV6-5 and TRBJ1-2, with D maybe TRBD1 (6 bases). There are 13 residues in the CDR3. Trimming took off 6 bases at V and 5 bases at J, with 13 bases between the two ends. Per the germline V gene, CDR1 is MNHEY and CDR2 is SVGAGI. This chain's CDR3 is CASSWTASYGYTF. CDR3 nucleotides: TGTGCCAGCAGCTGGACAGCGTCTTATGGCTACACCTTC.

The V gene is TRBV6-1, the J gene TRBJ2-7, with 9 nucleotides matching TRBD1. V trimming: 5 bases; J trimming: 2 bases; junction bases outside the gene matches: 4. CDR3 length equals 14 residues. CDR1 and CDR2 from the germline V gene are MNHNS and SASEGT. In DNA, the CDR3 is TGTGCCAGCAGTTCGGGACAGGGACCCTACGAGCAGTACTTC. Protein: CASSSGQGPYEQYF.

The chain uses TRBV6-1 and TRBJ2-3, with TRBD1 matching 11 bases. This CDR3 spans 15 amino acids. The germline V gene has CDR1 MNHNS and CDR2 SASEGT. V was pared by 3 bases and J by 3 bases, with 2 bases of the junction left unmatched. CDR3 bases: TGTGCCAGCAGTGAGGACAGGGGGCTTACAGATACGCAGTATTTT. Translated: CASSEDRGLTDTQYF.

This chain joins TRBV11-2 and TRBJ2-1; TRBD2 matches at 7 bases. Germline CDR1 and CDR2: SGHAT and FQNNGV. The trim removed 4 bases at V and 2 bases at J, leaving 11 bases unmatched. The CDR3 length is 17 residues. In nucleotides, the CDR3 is TGTGCCAGCAGCTCCCCTCTTGGCGGGAGAACCTACAATGAGCAGTTCTTC. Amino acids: CASSSPLGGRTYNEQFF.

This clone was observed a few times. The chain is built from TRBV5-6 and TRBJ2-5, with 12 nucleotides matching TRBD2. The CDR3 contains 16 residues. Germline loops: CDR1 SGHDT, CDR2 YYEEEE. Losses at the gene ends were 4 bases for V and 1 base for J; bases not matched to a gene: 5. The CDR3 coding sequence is TGTGCCAGCAGCAAGCTAGCGGGAGGGATCCAAGAGACCCAGTACTTC. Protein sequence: CASSKLAGGIQETQYF.

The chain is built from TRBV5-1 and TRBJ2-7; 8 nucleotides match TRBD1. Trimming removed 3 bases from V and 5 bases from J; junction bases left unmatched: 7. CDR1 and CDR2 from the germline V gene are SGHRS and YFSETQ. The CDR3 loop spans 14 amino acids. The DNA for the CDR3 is TGCGCCAGCAGCTCCCCGGCAGGGGGCAACGAGCAGTACTTC. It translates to CASSSPAGGNEQYF.

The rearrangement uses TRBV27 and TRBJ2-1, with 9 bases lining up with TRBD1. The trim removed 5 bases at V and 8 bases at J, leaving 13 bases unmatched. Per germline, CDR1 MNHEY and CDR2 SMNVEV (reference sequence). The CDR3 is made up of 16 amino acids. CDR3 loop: CASSAPTGGDFDEQFF. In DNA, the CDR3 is TGTGCCAGCAGTGCTCCGACAGGGGGGGACTTCGATGAGCAGTTCTTC.

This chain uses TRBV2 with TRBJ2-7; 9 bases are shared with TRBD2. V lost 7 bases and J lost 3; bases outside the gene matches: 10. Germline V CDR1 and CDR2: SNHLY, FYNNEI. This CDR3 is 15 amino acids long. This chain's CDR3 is CASTVLREGIYEQYF. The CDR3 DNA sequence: TGTGCCAGCACGGTTTTGCGGGAGGGCATCTACGAGCAGTACTTC. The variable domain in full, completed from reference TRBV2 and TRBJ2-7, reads EPEVTQTPSHQVTQMGQEVILRCVPISNHLYFYWYRQILGQKVEFLVSFYNNEISEKSEIFDDQFSVERPDGSNFTLKIRSTKLEDSAMYFCASTVLREGIYEQYFGPGTRLTVT.

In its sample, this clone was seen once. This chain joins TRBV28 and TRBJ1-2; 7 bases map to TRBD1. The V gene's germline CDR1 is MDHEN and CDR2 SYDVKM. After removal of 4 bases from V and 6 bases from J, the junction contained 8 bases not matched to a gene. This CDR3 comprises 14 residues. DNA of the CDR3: TGTGCCAGCAGTTCCGGAGGGGGCGTTGATGGCTACACCTTC. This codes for CASSSGGGVDGYTF.

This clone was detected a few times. The DNA for the CDR3 is TGCGCCAGCAGCCAAGATGCGGGGGGAGGTGCGGGTCAGTTCTTC. Protein sequence: CASSQDAGGGAGQFF. The rearrangement uses TRBV4-1 and TRBJ2-1; 8 bases are shared with TRBD2. V lost 0 bases, J lost 13 bases, and 11 bases stayed unmatched. This CDR3 comprises 15 residues. Germline CDR1 and CDR2: MGHRA and YSYEKL.

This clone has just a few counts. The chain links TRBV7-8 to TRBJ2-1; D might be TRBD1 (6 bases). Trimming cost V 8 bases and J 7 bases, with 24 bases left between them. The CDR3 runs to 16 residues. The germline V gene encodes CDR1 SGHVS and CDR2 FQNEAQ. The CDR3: CASSPLKGDKENEQFF. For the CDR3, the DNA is TGTGCCAGCTCTCCATTAAAGGGGGACAAGGAGAATGAGCAGTTCTTC.

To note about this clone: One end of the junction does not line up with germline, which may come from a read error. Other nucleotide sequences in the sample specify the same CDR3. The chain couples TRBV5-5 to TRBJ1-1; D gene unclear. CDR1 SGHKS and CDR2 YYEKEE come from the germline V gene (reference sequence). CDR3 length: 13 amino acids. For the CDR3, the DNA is TGTGCCAGCAGCCCGGGATTGAACACTGAGGCTTTCTTT. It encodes CASSPGLNTEAFF. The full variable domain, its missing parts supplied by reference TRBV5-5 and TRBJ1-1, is DAGVTQSPTHLIKTRGQQVTLRCSPISGHKSVSWYQQVLGQGPQFIFQYYEKEERGRGNFPDRFSARQFPNYSSELNVNALLLGDSALYLCASSPGLNTEAFFGQGTRLTVV.

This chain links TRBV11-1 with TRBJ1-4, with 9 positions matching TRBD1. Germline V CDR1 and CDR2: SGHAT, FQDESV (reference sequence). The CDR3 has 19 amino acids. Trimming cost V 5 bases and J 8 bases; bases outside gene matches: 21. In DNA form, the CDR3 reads TGTGCCAGCAGCCCCCCCCTGGACAGGGGATCGGTGGTCGGCGAAAAACTGTTTTTT. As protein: CASSPPLDRGSVVGEKLFF.

The CDR3 loop is CASSALGWRGANYGYTF. The CDR3 DNA follows: TGTGCCAGTAGTGCCCTGGGGTGGCGGGGGGCGAACTATGGCTACACCTTC. The chain combines TRBV19 with TRBJ1-2; tentative D call: TRBD1 (6 bases). Trimming shortened V by 5 bases and J by 2 bases, and 21 bases separated the two germline ends. Germline V gives CDR1 LNHDA, CDR2 SQIVND (reference sequence). The CDR3 contains 17 residues.

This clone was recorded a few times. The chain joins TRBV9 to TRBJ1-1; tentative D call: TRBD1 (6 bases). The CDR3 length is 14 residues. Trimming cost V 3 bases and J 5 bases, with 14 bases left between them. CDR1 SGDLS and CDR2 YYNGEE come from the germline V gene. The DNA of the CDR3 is TGTGCCAGCAGCGGCAGGGGTAGAGATACTGAAGCTTTCTTT. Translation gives CASSGRGRDTEAFF.

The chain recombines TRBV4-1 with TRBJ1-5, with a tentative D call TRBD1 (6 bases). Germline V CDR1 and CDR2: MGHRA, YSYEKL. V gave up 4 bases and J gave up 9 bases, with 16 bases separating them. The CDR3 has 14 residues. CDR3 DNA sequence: TGCGCCAGCAGCCCAAAGATAGGGGGACGGCCCCAGCATTTT. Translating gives CASSPKIGGRPQHF.

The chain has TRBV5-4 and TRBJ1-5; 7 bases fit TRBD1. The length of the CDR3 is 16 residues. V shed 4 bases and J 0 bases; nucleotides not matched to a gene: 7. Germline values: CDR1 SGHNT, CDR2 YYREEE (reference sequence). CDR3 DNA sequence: TGTGCCAGCAGCCCTGACAGGGACCATAGCAATCAGCCCCAGCATTTT. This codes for CASSPDRDHSNQPQHF.

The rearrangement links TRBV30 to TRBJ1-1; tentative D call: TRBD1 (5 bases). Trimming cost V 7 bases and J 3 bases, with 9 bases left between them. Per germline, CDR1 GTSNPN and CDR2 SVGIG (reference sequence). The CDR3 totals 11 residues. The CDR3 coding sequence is TGTGCCTACGGGGGTGACACTGAAGCTTTCTTT. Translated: CAYGGDTEAFF.

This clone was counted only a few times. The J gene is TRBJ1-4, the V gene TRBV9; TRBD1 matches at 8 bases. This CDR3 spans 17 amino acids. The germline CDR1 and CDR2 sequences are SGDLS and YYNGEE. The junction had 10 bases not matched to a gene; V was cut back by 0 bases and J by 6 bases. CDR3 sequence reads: CASSVAGGVGQDEKLFF. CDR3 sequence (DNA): TGTGCCAGCAGCGTAGCCGGGGGTGTGGGACAGGATGAAAAACTGTTTTTT.

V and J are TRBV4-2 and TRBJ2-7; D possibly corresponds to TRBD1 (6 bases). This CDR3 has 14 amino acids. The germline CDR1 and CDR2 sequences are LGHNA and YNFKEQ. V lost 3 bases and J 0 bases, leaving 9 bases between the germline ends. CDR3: CASSQGAGSYEQYF. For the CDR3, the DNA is TGTGCCAGCAGCCAGGGGGCAGGCTCCTACGAGCAGTACTTC.

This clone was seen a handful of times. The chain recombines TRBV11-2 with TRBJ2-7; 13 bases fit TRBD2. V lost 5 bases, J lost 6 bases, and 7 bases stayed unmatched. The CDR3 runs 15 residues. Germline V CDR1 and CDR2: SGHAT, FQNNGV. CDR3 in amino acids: CASSPGTSGAFEQYF. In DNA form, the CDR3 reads TGTGCCAGCAGCCCCGGGACTAGCGGGGCCTTCGAGCAGTACTTC. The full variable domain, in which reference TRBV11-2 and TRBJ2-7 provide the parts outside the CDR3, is EAGVAQSPRYKIIEKRQSVAFWCNPISGHATLYWYQQILGQGPKLLIQFQNNGVVDDSQLPKDRFSAERLKGVDSTLKIQPAKLEDSAVYLCASSPGTSGAFEQYFGPGTRLTVT.

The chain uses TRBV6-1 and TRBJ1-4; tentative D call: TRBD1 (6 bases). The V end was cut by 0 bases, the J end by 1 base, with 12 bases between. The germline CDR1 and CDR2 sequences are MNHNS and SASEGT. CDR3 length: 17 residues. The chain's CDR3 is CASSEALGRGTNEKLFF. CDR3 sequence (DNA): TGTGCCAGCAGTGAAGCGTTGGGCAGGGGAACTAATGAAAAACTGTTTTTT.

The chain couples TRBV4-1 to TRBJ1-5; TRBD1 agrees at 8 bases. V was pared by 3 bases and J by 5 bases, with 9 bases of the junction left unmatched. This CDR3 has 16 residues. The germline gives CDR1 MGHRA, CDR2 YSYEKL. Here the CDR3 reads CASSQQWTGQHQPQHF. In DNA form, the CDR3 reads TGCGCCAGCAGCCAGCAATGGACAGGGCAACATCAGCCCCAGCATTTT.

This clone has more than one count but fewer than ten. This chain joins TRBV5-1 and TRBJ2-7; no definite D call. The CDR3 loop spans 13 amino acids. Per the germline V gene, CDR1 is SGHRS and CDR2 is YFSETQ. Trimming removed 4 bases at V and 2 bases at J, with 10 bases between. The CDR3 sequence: CASSTPDTYEQYF. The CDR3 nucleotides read TGCGCCAGCAGCACGCCCGACACCTACGAGCAGTACTTC.